What follows are 5 T cell receptor beta chains derived from one specimen sequenced in a study of blood T cell repertoires in COVID-19. The repertoire was sequenced with immunoSEQ multiplex PCR; TCRdb's copy has only in-frame clones and lacks some. This table holds about 26,000 clones, approximately 85% found once. Material for sequencing was peripheral blood. These receptors all stem from a woman older than 75 with COVID-19, enrolled during active disease.

The chain joins TRBV10-1 to TRBJ1-1; perhaps TRBD1 as D (6 bases). The length of the CDR3 is 14 residues. Germline V CDR1 and CDR2: WNHNN, SYGVQD (reference sequence). V gave up 7 bases and J gave up 0 bases, with 12 bases separating them. In DNA form, the CDR3 reads TGCGCCAGCACCAGGACAGCCTTGAACACTGAAGCTTTCTTT. Its translation: CASTRTALNTEAFF.

The CDR3 protein is CATSGAGADNEQFF. In DNA form, the CDR3 reads TGTGCCACCAGTGGTGCGGGGGCCGACAATGAGCAGTTCTTC. The J gene is TRBJ2-1, the V gene TRBV24-1, with D possibly TRBD2 on 7 matching bases. Germline V lookup: CDR1 KGHDR, CDR2 SFDVKD. This CDR3 region has 14 residues. Trimming cost V 5 bases and J 5 bases, with 12 bases left between them.

The sample holds one count of this clone. The chain couples TRBV18 to TRBJ1-3; TRBD1 agrees at 7 bases. The CDR3 covers 15 residues. CDR1 is KGHSH and CDR2 is LQKENI in the germline V gene. V gave up 4 bases and J gave up 1 base; unmatched junction bases: 4. The CDR3 region has the DNA TGTGCCAGCTCACATAAGGGACAGTCTGGAAACACCATATATTTT. This sequence encodes CASSHKGQSGNTIYF.

The chain couples TRBV5-1 to TRBJ2-7; TRBD2 matches 10 bases. The J segment lost 3 bases and the V segment lost 4 bases, leaving 16 bases of the junction unmatched. The CDR3 length is 18 residues. The germline gives CDR1 SGHRS, CDR2 YFSETQ. The CDR3 DNA reads TGCGCCAGCAGCCGACAGTCTAGCGGGGGTAATTGGGGCTACGAGCAGTACTTC. It specifies CASSRQSSGGNWGYEQYF.

This clone was seen only once. The genes are TRBV19 and TRBJ2-2, with a tentative D call TRBD1 (6 bases). The V end lost 11 bases, the J end lost 4 bases, and 20 bases lay between the germline ends. Per germline, CDR1 LNHDA and CDR2 SQIVND (reference sequence). There are 15 residues in the CDR3. CDR3 region: CASKPDSRFTGELFF. The CDR3 coding sequence is TGTGCCTCTAAACCGGACAGTCGGTTCACCGGGGAGCTGTTTTTT.